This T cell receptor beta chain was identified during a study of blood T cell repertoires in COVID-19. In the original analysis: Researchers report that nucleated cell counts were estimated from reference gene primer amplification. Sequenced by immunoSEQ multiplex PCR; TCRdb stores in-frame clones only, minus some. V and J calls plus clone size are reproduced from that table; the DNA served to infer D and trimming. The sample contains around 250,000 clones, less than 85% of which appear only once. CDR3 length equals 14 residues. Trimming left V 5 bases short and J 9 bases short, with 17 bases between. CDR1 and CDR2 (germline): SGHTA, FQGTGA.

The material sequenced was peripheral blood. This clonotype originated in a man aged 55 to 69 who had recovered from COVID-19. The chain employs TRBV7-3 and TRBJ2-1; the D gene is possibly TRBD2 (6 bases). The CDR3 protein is CASSPFGGFGEQFF. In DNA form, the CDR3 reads TGTGCCAGCAGCCCATTCGGGGGTTTTGGTGAGCAGTTCTTC.